This entry describes one TCR beta chain. Its antigen is undetermined. These data belong to a study of cytomegalovirus exposure and HLA in healthy donors. The study's findings and limits: In a later analysis, across HLA loci, associated TCR counts were highest for DRB1, lowest for HLA-C.

V trimming: 1 base; J trimming: 0 bases; junction bases outside the gene matches: 3. Germline V gene data show CDR1 as SGHVS and CDR2 as FNYEAQ. This CDR3 has 16 amino acids. Researchers ran the PCR with 60 Vbeta and 13 Jbeta primers. Under the authors' procedure: Later analysis identified tens of millions of unique TCR beta chains, roughly 11 million shared. Only in-frame clones appear in the TCRdb table, and some are missing; sequencing was by immunoSEQ multiplex PCR. V and J calls and clone size are copied from that table; D and trimming were computed from the DNA. This sample has about 120,000 clones; around 80% occur once, and the top ten carry less than 3%.

The sequence derives from a woman between 40 and 55 years old in good health and CMV-seropositive. Sample: PBMCs. This chain joins TRBV7-6 and TRBJ2-1; TRBD2 matches at 7 bases. For the CDR3, the DNA is TGTGCCAGCAGCTTAGTTGCGGGAGACTCCTACAATGAGCAGTTCTTC. It is translated as CASSLVAGDSYNEQFF.